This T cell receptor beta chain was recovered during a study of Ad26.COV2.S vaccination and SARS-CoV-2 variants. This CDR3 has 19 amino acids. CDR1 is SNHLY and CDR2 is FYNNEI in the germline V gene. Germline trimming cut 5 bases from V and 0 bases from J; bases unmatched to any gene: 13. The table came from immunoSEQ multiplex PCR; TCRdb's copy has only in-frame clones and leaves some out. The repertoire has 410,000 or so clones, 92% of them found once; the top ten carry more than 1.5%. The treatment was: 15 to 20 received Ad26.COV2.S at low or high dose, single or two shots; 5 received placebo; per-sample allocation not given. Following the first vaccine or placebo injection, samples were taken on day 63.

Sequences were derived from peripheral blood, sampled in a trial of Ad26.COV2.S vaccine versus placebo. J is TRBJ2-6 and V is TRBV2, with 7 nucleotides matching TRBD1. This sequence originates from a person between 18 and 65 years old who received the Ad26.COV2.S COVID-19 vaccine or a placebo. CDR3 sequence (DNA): TGTGCCAGCAGTTTTCCCCGGGACAGAATAGACTCTGGGGCCAACGTCCTGACTTTC. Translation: CASSFPRDRIDSGANVLTF.